This T cell receptor beta chain was captured by sequencing in a study of blood T cells in healthy people across ages. Donor samples were obtained from healthy Caucasian individuals from Russia, aged roughly 6 to 95. The authors isolated at least 6.5 million PBMCs per sample. A second PCR of 7 to 11 cycles used a sample-barcoded 5' primer and a J-beta primer mix. The template-switch adaptor, which had 12 random nucleotides, put a tag on each cDNA molecule. TCRdb ran MiXCR on the 5' RACE reads and lists one entry per CDR3 protein. The sample contains some 1.5 million distinct CDR3 sequences, 40% to 45% of which appear only once. As concerns this clonotype: Its antigen is unknown.

This CDR3 has 14 amino acids. Germline loops: CDR1 SGHRS, CDR2 YFSETQ. V was shortened by 5 bases and J by 8 bases, with 16 bases between the two germline ends. General observations from the study: TCR beta diversity per million T cells fell roughly linearly with age.

The J gene is TRBJ1-4, the V gene TRBV5-1, with D uncertain. Sequenced: blood. This clonotype was obtained from a young woman in good health. DNA of the CDR3: TGCGCCAGCAGGTCCGGGCGGTCGGAAGAAAAACTGTTTTTT. It is translated as CASRSGRSEEKLFF.